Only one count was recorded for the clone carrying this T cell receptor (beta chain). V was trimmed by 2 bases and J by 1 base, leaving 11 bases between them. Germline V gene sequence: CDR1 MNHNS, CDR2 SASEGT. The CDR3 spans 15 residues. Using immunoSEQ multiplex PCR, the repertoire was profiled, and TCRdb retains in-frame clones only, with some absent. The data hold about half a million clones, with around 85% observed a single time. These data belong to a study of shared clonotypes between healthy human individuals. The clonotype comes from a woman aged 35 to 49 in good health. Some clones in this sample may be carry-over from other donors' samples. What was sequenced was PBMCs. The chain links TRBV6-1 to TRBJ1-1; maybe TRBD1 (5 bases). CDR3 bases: TGTGCCAGCAGTGAATGGGGCGGCAGGAACACTGAAGCTTTCTTT. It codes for CASSEWGGRNTEAFF.